These T cell receptor beta chains were read from a single sample in a study of cytomegalovirus exposure and HLA in healthy donors. The repertoire was sequenced with immunoSEQ multiplex PCR; TCRdb's copy has only in-frame clones and lacks some. The sample lists tens of thousands of clones; approximately 90% were seen once. Sequenced sample: PBMCs. The receptors stem from a woman aged 18-29 years in good health and CMV-seropositive. Both conserved end residues are part of each CDR3. Fields, in order: J gene, clone size, V gene, D gene, CDR3 protein, CDR3 DNA. The D gene is left open where the match is weak. The size of a clone is reported for some rows only, either as once, few or many, or as a class for expanded clones.

J gene: TRBJ2-1
clone size: -
V gene: TRBV2
D gene: TRBD2
CDR3 protein: CASRQTSGRENEQFF
CDR3 DNA: TGTGCCAGCAGACAGACTAGCGGGCGGGAGAATGAGCAGTTCTTC

J gene: TRBJ1-2
clone size: -
V gene: TRBV11-2
D gene: -
CDR3 protein: CASSLAGGRYGYTF
CDR3 DNA: TGTGCCAGCAGCTTAGCGGGCGGGCGCTATGGCTACACCTTC

J gene: TRBJ2-6
clone size: -
V gene: TRBV6-1
D gene: -
CDR3 protein: CASSVGKSGANVLTF
CDR3 DNA: TGTGCCAGCAGTGTCGGGAAATCTGGGGCCAACGTCCTGACTTTC

J gene: TRBJ1-5
clone size: -
V gene: TRBV4-1
D gene: -
CDR3 protein: CASSPVRYNQPQHF
CDR3 DNA: TGCGCCAGCTCTCCGGTCAGGTACAATCAGCCCCAGCATTTT

J gene: TRBJ2-5
clone size: -
V gene: TRBV29-1
D gene: TRBD2
CDR3 protein: CSVGLAGVGETQYF
CDR3 DNA: TGCAGCGTTGGGCTAGCGGGAGTTGGGGAGACCCAGTACTTC

J gene: TRBJ2-1
clone size: -
V gene: TRBV7-2
D gene: TRBD2
CDR3 protein: CASSPFPLAGGKGEQFF
CDR3 DNA: TGTGCCAGCAGCCCGTTCCCGCTAGCGGGGGGAAAGGGTGAGCAGTTCTTC

J gene: TRBJ2-5
clone size: few
V gene: TRBV28
D gene: -
CDR3 protein: CASKGETQYF
CDR3 DNA: TGTGCCAGCAAGGGGGAGACCCAGTACTTC

J gene: TRBJ2-1
clone size: once
V gene: TRBV27
D gene: TRBD2
CDR3 protein: CASRLAGGNEQFF
CDR3 DNA: TGTGCCAGCAGATTAGCGGGGGGCAATGAGCAGTTCTTC

J gene: TRBJ2-1
clone size: -
V gene: TRBV6-6
D gene: TRBD2
CDR3 protein: CASSRTSQITYNEQFF
CDR3 DNA: TGTGCCAGCAGCAGGACTAGCCAAATTACCTACAATGAGCAGTTCTTC

J gene: TRBJ2-5
clone size: -
V gene: TRBV6-1
D gene: -
CDR3 protein: CASSEQGETQYF
CDR3 DNA: TGTGCCAGCAGTGAACAGGGAGAGACCCAGTACTTC

J gene: TRBJ1-3
clone size: -
V gene: TRBV7-2
D gene: -
CDR3 protein: CASTAPRGSGNTIYF
CDR3 DNA: TGTGCCAGCACCGCTCCACGGGGCTCTGGAAACACCATATATTTT

J gene: TRBJ2-5
clone size: -
V gene: TRBV30
D gene: -
CDR3 protein: CAWRRGPSYGTQYF
CDR3 DNA: TGTGCCTGGAGAAGAGGGCCTAGCTATGGGACCCAGTACTTC

J gene: TRBJ2-7
clone size: -
V gene: TRBV11-2
D gene: -
CDR3 protein: CASSLIRGVGYEQYF
CDR3 DNA: TGTGCCAGCAGCTTAATCAGGGGTGTAGGCTACGAGCAGTACTTC

J gene: TRBJ2-1
clone size: -
V gene: TRBV9
D gene: -
CDR3 protein: CASSVSPYARGEQFF
CDR3 DNA: TGTGCCAGCAGCGTCAGTCCCTACGCTCGGGGTGAGCAGTTCTTC

J gene: TRBJ1-1
clone size: -
V gene: TRBV27
D gene: -
CDR3 protein: CASSLNAGVNTEAFF
CDR3 DNA: TGTGCCAGCAGTTTAAATGCAGGGGTGAACACTGAAGCTTTCTTT

J gene: TRBJ2-4
clone size: few
V gene: TRBV27
D gene: -
CDR3 protein: CASSFLKGPDKNIQYF
CDR3 DNA: TGTGCCAGCAGTTTTTTGAAGGGGCCGGACAAAAACATTCAGTACTTC

J gene: TRBJ2-2
clone size: -
V gene: TRBV14
D gene: -
CDR3 protein: CASSHFYRTAAPNTGELFF
CDR3 DNA: TGTGCCAGCAGCCACTTTTACAGGACAGCGGCCCCAAACACCGGGGAGCTGTTTTTT

J gene: TRBJ2-1
clone size: -
V gene: TRBV6-5
D gene: -
CDR3 protein: CASSSNHNEQFF
CDR3 DNA: TGTGCCAGCAGTTCAAATCACAATGAGCAGTTCTTC

J gene: TRBJ2-2
clone size: -
V gene: TRBV19
D gene: -
CDR3 protein: CASKGGLANTGELFF
CDR3 DNA: TGTGCCAGTAAAGGGGGTCTAGCCAACACCGGGGAGCTGTTTTTT

J gene: TRBJ2-1
clone size: -
V gene: TRBV5-7
D gene: TRBD2
CDR3 protein: CASSLPNSGSSYNEQFF
CDR3 DNA: TGTGCCAGCAGCTTACCCAATAGCGGGAGTTCTTACAATGAGCAGTTCTTC

J gene: TRBJ2-7
clone size: -
V gene: TRBV29-1
D gene: TRBD1
CDR3 protein: CSAVTGVAYEQYF
CDR3 DNA: TGCAGCGCCGTGACAGGGGTGGCCTACGAGCAGTACTTC

J gene: TRBJ1-1
clone size: -
V gene: TRBV15
D gene: TRBD1
CDR3 protein: CATSRGGQGLTEAFF
CDR3 DNA: TGTGCCACCAGCAGAGGGGGACAGGGACTTACTGAAGCTTTCTTT

J gene: TRBJ1-5
clone size: -
V gene: TRBV5-1
D gene: -
CDR3 protein: CASSLRGPNVAGAMNQPQHF
CDR3 DNA: TGCGCCAGCAGCTTGCGCGGCCCCAACGTGGCAGGGGCTATGAATCAGCCCCAGCATTTT

J gene: TRBJ2-7
clone size: -
V gene: TRBV10-3
D gene: TRBD2
CDR3 protein: CAISGTSGSVYEQYF
CDR3 DNA: TGTGCCATCAGTGGGACTAGCGGGAGTGTCTACGAGCAGTACTTC

J gene: TRBJ2-1
clone size: -
V gene: TRBV28
D gene: TRBD2
CDR3 protein: CASSPTSGRDNEQFF
CDR3 DNA: TGTGCCAGCAGTCCGACTAGCGGGAGGGACAATGAGCAGTTCTTC

J gene: TRBJ1-5
clone size: -
V gene: TRBV7-2
D gene: -
CDR3 protein: CASSFDSYSNQPQHF
CDR3 DNA: TGTGCCAGCAGCTTCGACAGTTATAGCAATCAGCCCCAGCATTTT

J gene: TRBJ1-2
clone size: -
V gene: TRBV15
D gene: -
CDR3 protein: CATSRVQGGDGYTF
CDR3 DNA: TGTGCCACCAGCAGAGTACAGGGAGGGGATGGCTACACCTTC

J gene: TRBJ2-5
clone size: -
V gene: TRBV9
D gene: -
CDR3 protein: CASSVDLGHQETQYF
CDR3 DNA: TGTGCCAGCAGCGTAGATTTGGGACATCAAGAGACCCAGTACTTC

J gene: TRBJ2-1
clone size: -
V gene: TRBV7-2
D gene: TRBD1
CDR3 protein: CASSSNRDRRDNEQFF
CDR3 DNA: TGTGCCAGCAGCTCAAACCGGGACAGAAGAGACAATGAGCAGTTCTTC

J gene: TRBJ2-3
clone size: -
V gene: TRBV4-2
D gene: TRBD2
CDR3 protein: CASSPFSGGETDTQYF
CDR3 DNA: TGTGCCAGCAGCCCATTTAGCGGGGGCGAAACAGATACGCAGTATTTT

J gene: TRBJ1-5
clone size: few
V gene: TRBV27
D gene: -
CDR3 protein: CASSPKTTSDQPQHF
CDR3 DNA: TGTGCCAGCAGTCCTAAAACAACAAGCGATCAGCCCCAGCATTTT

J gene: TRBJ1-1
clone size: -
V gene: TRBV2
D gene: TRBD1
CDR3 protein: CASTPARGRFGTEAFF
CDR3 DNA: TGTGCCAGCACCCCCGCGAGGGGGCGTTTTGGCACTGAAGCTTTCTTT

J gene: TRBJ2-1
clone size: -
V gene: TRBV4-2
D gene: TRBD2
CDR3 protein: CASSHGLAGDYNEQFF
CDR3 DNA: TGTGCCAGCAGCCACGGCCTAGCGGGCGATTACAATGAGCAGTTCTTC

J gene: TRBJ2-1
clone size: -
V gene: TRBV4-2
D gene: -
CDR3 protein: CASSQGAHQAYNEQFF
CDR3 DNA: TGTGCCAGCAGCCAAGGGGCTCACCAAGCCTACAATGAGCAGTTCTTC

J gene: TRBJ2-7
clone size: -
V gene: TRBV6-6
D gene: -
CDR3 protein: CASSSLDRGEQYF
CDR3 DNA: TGTGCCAGCAGTTCCCTCGACAGAGGCGAGCAGTACTTC

J gene: TRBJ2-5
clone size: -
V gene: TRBV14
D gene: TRBD1
CDR3 protein: CASSPTGGSGETQYF
CDR3 DNA: TGTGCCAGCAGCCCAACAGGGGGCTCGGGTGAGACCCAGTACTTC

J gene: TRBJ2-5
clone size: -
V gene: TRBV4-1
D gene: TRBD2
CDR3 protein: CASSQRELAGGQETQYF
CDR3 DNA: TGCGCCAGCAGCCAAAGGGAGCTAGCGGGGGGGCAAGAGACCCAGTACTTC

J gene: TRBJ1-4
clone size: once
V gene: TRBV28
D gene: -
CDR3 protein: CASSFYSNNNEKLFF
CDR3 DNA: TGTGCCAGCAGTTTCTACAGTAATAACAATGAAAAACTGTTTTTT

J gene: TRBJ2-7
clone size: -
V gene: TRBV29-1
D gene: -
CDR3 protein: CSVGFAGKDYEQYF
CDR3 DNA: TGCAGCGTTGGGTTCGCAGGGAAAGATTACGAGCAGTACTTC

J gene: TRBJ1-2
clone size: -
V gene: TRBV7-8
D gene: -
CDR3 protein: CASSSGLTGYTF
CDR3 DNA: TGTGCCAGCAGCTCGGGACTGACTGGCTACACCTTC

J gene: TRBJ1-2
clone size: -
V gene: TRBV4-1
D gene: TRBD1
CDR3 protein: CASSHLGQGMAGGYTF
CDR3 DNA: TGCGCCAGCAGCCACCTGGGACAGGGTATGGCTGGAGGCTACACCTTC

J gene: TRBJ2-7
clone size: -
V gene: TRBV19
D gene: TRBD2
CDR3 protein: CASSRPGTSGTYEQYF
CDR3 DNA: TGTGCCAGTAGTAGGCCCGGGACTAGCGGAACCTACGAGCAGTACTTC

J gene: TRBJ2-5
clone size: -
V gene: TRBV5-1
D gene: TRBD1
CDR3 protein: CASSVSSGGGETQYF
CDR3 DNA: TGCGCCAGCAGCGTTTCGTCAGGGGGCGGGGAGACCCAGTACTTC

J gene: TRBJ1-1
clone size: -
V gene: TRBV7-9
D gene: -
CDR3 protein: CASSLTQGEAFF
CDR3 DNA: TGTGCCAGCAGCTTAACTCAGGGTGAAGCTTTCTTT

J gene: TRBJ2-1
clone size: -
V gene: TRBV6-5
D gene: TRBD2
CDR3 protein: CASSLAGGGNEQFF
CDR3 DNA: TGTGCCAGCAGTCTAGCGGGAGGGGGCAATGAGCAGTTCTTC

J gene: TRBJ2-3
clone size: -
V gene: TRBV10-3
D gene: TRBD1
CDR3 protein: CAISDRQGPDTQYF
CDR3 DNA: TGTGCCATCAGTGACCGACAGGGCCCAGATACGCAGTATTTT

J gene: TRBJ2-5
clone size: -
V gene: TRBV28
D gene: -
CDR3 protein: CASTEEETQYF
CDR3 DNA: TGTGCCAGCACCGAGGAGGAGACCCAGTACTTC